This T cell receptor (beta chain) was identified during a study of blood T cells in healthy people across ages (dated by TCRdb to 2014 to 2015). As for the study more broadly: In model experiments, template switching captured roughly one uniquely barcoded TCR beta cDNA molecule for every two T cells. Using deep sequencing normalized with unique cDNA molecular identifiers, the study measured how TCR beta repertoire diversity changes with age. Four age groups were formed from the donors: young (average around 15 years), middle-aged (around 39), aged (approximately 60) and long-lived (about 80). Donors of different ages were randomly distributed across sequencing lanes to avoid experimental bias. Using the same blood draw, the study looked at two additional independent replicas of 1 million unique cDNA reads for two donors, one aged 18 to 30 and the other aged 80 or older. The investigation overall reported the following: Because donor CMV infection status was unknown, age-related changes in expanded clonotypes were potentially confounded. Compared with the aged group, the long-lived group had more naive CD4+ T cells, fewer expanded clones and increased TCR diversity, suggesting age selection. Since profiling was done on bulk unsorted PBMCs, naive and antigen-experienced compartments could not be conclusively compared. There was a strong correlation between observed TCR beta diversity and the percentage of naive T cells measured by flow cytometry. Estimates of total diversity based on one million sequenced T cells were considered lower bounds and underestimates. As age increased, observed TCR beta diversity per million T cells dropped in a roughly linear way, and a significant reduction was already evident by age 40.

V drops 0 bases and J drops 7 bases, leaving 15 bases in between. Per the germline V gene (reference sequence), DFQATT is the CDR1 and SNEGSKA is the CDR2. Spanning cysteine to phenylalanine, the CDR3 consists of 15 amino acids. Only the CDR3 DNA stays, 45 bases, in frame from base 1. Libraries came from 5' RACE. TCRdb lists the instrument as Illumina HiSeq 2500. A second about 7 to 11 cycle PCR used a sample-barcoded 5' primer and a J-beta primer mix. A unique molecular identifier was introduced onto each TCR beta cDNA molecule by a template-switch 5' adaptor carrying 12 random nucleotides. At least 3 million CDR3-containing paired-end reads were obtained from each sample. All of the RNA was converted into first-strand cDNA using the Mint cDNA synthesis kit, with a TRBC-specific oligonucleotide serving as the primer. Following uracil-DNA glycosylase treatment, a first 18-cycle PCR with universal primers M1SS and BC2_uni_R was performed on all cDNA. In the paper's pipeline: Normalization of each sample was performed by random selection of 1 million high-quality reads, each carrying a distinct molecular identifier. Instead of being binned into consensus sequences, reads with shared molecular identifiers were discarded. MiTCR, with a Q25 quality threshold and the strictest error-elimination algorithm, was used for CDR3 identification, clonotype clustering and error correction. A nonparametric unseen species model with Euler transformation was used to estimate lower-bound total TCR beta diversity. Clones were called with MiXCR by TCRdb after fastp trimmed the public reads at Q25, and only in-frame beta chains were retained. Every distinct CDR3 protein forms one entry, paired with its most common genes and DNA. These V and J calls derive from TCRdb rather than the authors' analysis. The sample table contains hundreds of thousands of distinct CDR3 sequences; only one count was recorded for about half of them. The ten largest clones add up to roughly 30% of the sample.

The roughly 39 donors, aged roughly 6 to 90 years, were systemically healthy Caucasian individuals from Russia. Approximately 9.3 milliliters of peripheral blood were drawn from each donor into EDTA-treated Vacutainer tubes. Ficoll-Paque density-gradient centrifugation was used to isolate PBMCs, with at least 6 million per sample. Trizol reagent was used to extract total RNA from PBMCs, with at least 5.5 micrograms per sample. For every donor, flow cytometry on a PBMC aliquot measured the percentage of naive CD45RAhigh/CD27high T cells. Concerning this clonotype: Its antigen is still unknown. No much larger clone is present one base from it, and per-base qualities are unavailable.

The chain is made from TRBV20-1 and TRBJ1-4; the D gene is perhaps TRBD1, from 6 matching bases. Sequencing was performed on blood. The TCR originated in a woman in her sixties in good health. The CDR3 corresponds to CSARDLRGGGEKLFF. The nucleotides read TGCAGTGCTAGAGATCTCAGGGGAGGAGGTGAAAAACTGTTTTTT.